This T cell receptor (beta chain) stems from a study of response to subunit inactivated influenza vaccine. Points from the study as a whole: Researchers suggested that each seasonal influenza vaccination recruits few new T cells.

This clonotype has only a few counts. The antigen remains unidentified. MiXCR, applied by TCRdb to the RT-PCR reads, yields one record per CDR3 protein. The table records about 190,000 distinct CDR3 sequences, under 15% of them present only once. The input for sequencing was CD8+ T cells sorted from PBMCs, taken roughly 5 days after vaccination. The sequence was obtained from a man aged 50 to 60 who received an inactivated influenza vaccine.

The CDR3 here is CASSSGTSGIYNEQFF. As DNA, the CDR3 is TGTGCCAGCAGCTCCGGGACTAGCGGGATATACAATGAGCAGTTCTTC. This chain joins TRBV7-2 and TRBJ2-1; 13 bases are shared with TRBD2. The CDR3 consists of 16 residues. Germline CDR1 reads SGHTA; CDR2 reads FQGNSA. Trimming at V came to 4 bases and at J to 4 bases, leaving 4 bases not matched to a gene.